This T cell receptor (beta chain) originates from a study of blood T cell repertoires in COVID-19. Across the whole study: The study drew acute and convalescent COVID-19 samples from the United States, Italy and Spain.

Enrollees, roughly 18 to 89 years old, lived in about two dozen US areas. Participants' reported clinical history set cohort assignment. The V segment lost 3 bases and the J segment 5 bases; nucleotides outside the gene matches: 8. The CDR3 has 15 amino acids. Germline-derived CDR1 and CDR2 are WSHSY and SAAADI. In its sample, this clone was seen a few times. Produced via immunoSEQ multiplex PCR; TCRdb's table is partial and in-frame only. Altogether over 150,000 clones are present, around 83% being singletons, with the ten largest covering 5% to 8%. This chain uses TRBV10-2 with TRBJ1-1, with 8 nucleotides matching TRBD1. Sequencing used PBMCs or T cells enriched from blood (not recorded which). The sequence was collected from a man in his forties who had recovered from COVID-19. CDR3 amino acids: CASSEGQGAWTEAFF. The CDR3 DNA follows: TGCGCCAGCAGTGAAGGGCAGGGGGCATGGACTGAAGCTTTCTTT.